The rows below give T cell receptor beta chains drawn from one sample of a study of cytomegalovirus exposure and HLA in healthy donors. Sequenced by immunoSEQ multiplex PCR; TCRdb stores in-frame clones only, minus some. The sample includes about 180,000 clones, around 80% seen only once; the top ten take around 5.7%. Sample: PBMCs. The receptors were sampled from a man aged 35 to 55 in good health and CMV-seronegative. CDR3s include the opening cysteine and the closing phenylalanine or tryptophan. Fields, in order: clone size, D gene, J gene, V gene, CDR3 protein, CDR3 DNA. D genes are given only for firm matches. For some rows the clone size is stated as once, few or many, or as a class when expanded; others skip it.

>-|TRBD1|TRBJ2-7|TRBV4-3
CASSHYTRDRGDYEQYF
TGCGCCAGCAGCCATTACACCCGAGACAGGGGCGACTACGAGCAGTACTTC
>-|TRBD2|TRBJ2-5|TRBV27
CASRPAGASQETQYF
TGTGCCAGCAGGCCAGCGGGGGCCAGCCAAGAGACCCAGTACTTC
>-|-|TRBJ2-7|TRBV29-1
CSVEDLSYEQYF
TGCAGCGTTGAGGACTTATCCTACGAGCAGTACTTC
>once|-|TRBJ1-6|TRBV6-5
CASSYSSRGKVSPLHF
TGTGCCAGCAGTTACTCGAGTCGGGGGAAAGTTTCACCCCTCCACTTT
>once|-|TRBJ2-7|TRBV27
CASSFSRDYEQYF
TGTGCCAGCAGTTTTTCCAGGGATTACGAGCAGTACTTC
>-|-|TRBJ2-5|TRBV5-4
CASSLKIVGGETQYF
TGTGCCAGCAGCTTGAAGATAGTGGGGGGAGAGACCCAGTACTTC
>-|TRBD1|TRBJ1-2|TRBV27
CASSRDSSGAVVGYTF
TGTGCCAGCAGCAGGGACAGTTCGGGGGCTGTTGTTGGCTACACCTTC
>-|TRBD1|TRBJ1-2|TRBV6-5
CASNPGTGDHYGYTF
TGTGCCAGCAACCCCGGGACAGGGGATCACTATGGCTACACCTTC
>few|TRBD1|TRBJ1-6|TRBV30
CAFTGTGNSPLHF
TGTGCCTTTACCGGGACAGGGAATTCACCCCTCCACTTT
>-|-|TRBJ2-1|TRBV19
CASSPREGPYNEQFF
TGTGCCAGTAGTCCTCGGGAAGGCCCTTACAATGAGCAGTTCTTC
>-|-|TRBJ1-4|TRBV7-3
CASSESGKANEKLFF
TGTGCCAGCAGCGAGAGCGGGAAGGCTAATGAAAAACTGTTTTTT
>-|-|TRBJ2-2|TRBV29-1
CSVWGQENTGELFF
TGCAGCGTTTGGGGGCAGGAGAACACCGGGGAGCTGTTTTTT
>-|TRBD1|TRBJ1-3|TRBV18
CASSQAGTGDHTIYF
TGTGCCAGCTCACAAGCCGGGACAGGGGATCACACCATATATTTT
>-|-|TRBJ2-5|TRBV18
CASSTTEKETQYF
TGTGCCAGCTCGACGACAGAGAAAGAGACCCAGTACTTC
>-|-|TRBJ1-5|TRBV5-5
CASSLAQNNQPQHF
TGTGCCAGCAGCTTGGCACAGAACAATCAGCCCCAGCATTTT
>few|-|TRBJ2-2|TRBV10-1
CASSESPIRNTGELFF
TGCGCCAGCAGTGAGTCTCCTATTCGTAACACCGGGGAGCTGTTTTTT
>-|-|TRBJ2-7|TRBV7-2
CASSFSGSYEQYF
TGTGCCAGCAGCTTCTCGGGGTCCTACGAGCAGTACTTC
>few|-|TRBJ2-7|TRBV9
CASSVANSGYEQYF
TGTGCCAGCAGCGTAGCTAATAGCGGCTACGAGCAGTACTTC
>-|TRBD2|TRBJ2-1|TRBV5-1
CASSLGASGTVDEQFF
TGCGCCAGCAGCTTGGGGGCTAGCGGGACCGTCGATGAGCAGTTCTTC
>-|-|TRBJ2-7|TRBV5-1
CASSRNRESAEQYF
TGCGCCAGCAGCCGTAACAGGGAATCGGCCGAGCAGTACTTC
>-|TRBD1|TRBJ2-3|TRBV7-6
CASSLASGQRTDTQYF
TGTGCCAGCAGCTTAGCGTCGGGACAGCGCACAGATACGCAGTATTTT
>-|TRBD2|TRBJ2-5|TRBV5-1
CASSLSGDQETQYF
TGCGCCAGCAGCTTGAGCGGGGATCAAGAGACCCAGTACTTC
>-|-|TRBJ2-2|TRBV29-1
CSGSGANTGELFF
TGCAGTGGCTCAGGGGCGAACACCGGGGAGCTGTTTTTT
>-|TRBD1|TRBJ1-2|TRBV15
CATSSLGTGSSSGYTF
TGTGCCACCAGCAGCCTAGGGACAGGGTCGTCTTCGGGCTACACCTTC
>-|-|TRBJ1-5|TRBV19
CASSIISGVGNQPQHF
TGTGCCAGTAGTATCATCTCAGGGGTCGGTAATCAGCCCCAGCATTTT
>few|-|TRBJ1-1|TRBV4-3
CASSQEFGVTEAFF
TGCGCCAGCAGCCAAGAATTCGGAGTCACTGAAGCTTTCTTT
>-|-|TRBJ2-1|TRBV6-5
CASYRSSYNEQFF
TGTGCCTCATACAGGAGCTCCTACAATGAGCAGTTCTTC
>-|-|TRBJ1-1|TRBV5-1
CASSHDRLATEAFF
TGCGCCAGCAGCCACGACAGACTAGCCACTGAAGCTTTCTTT
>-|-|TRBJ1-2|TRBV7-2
CALTRGAANYGYTF
TGTGCCTTGACGCGGGGGGCAGCTAACTATGGCTACACCTTC
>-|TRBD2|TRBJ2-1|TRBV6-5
CASRLAGGSYNEQFF
TGTGCCAGCAGACTAGCGGGAGGCTCCTACAATGAGCAGTTCTTC
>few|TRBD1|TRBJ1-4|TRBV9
CASSVDRTNEKLFF
TGTGCCAGCAGCGTGGACAGGACAAATGAAAAACTGTTTTTT
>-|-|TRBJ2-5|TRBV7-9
CASSFVGSETQYF
TGTGCCAGCAGCTTCGTCGGGAGCGAGACCCAGTACTTC
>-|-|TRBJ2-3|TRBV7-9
CASSYKRLSSTDTQYF
TGTGCCAGCAGCTATAAGCGACTATCTAGCACAGATACGCAGTATTTT
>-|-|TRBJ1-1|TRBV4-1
CASSLDGGTEAFF
TGCGCCAGCAGCCTCGACGGGGGGACTGAAGCTTTCTTT
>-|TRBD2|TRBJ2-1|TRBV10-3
CAISGLAGVGNEQFF
TGTGCCATCAGTGGACTAGCGGGAGTAGGAAATGAGCAGTTCTTC
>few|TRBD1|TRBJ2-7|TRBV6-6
CASSAIRQGVSHEQYF
TGTGCCAGCAGTGCTATTCGACAGGGTGTCTCCCACGAGCAGTACTTC
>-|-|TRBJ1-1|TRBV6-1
CASSEEGRNTEAFF
TGTGCCAGCAGTGAAGAAGGGAGGAACACTGAAGCTTTCTTT
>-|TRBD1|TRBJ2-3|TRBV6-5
CASSYSYRGTDTQYF
TGTGCCAGCAGTTACTCTTACAGGGGTACAGATACGCAGTATTTT
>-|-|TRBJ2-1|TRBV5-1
CASSAQQGISYNEQFF
TGCGCCAGCAGCGCCCAACAGGGCATCTCCTACAATGAGCAGTTCTTC
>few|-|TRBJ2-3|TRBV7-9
CASSLGGSPTDTQYF
TGTGCCAGCAGCTTAGGAGGTAGCCCCACAGATACGCAGTATTTT
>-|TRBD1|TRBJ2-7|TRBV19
CASSMGTGDYEQYF
TGTGCCAGTAGTATGGGGACAGGGGACTACGAGCAGTACTTC
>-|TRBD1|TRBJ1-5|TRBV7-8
CASSPLPGQGAINQPQHF
TGTGCCAGCAGCCCCCTCCCGGGACAGGGGGCGATAAACCAGCCCCAGCATTTT
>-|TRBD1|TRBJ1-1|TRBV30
CAWSMRDRVGIGAFF
TGTGCCTGGAGTATGAGGGACAGGGTAGGGATCGGAGCTTTCTTT
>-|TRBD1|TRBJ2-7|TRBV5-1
CASSWGPTGSEQYF
TGCGCCAGCAGCTGGGGTCCGACAGGGAGCGAGCAGTACTTC
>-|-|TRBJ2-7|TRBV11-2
CASSPPQAGNYEQYF
TGTGCCAGCAGCCCCCCGCAGGCAGGAAACTACGAGCAGTACTTC
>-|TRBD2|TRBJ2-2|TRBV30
CAWSGRSGMDTGELFF
TGTGCCTGGAGTGGGAGGAGCGGGATGGACACCGGGGAGCTGTTTTTT
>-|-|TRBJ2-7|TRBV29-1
CSVGRQGEQYF
TGCAGCGTTGGAAGGCAGGGGGAGCAGTACTTC
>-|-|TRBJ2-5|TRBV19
CASSTTSRETQYF
TGTGCCAGTAGCACTACTAGCCGAGAGACCCAGTACTTC
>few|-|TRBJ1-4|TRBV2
CASSEGSSNEKLFF
TGTGCCAGCAGTGAGGGCAGCTCTAATGAAAAACTGTTTTTT